Listed here are 11 T cell receptor beta chains from one sample, sequenced in a study of T cells in localized non-small cell lung cancer (dated by TCRdb to 2018 to 2020). Library creation used the immunoSEQ multiplex PCR assay. TCRdb re-hosts the immuneACCESS table, in-frame sequences only. Its copies lack some clones; in the studies checked, an unresolved V gene accounts for under half of them, and the cause for the rest is not known. In this sample the table shows 40,000 or so clones, around 87% of which occur a single time. The ten largest account for approximately 6.6% of the sample. The sequences come from peripheral blood, collected before any cancer treatment. These receptors were collected from a man aged 40 to 70 with stage I lung adenocarcinoma.

The chain combines TRBV7-9 with TRBJ2-1, with 9 positions matching TRBD2. The germline CDR1 and CDR2 sequences are SEHNR and FQNEAQ (reference sequence). The CDR3 is 16 amino acids. V gave up 4 bases and J gave up 7 bases; unmatched junction bases: 11. CDR3 DNA: TGTGCCAGCAGCTCCTACGGGACTAGCTACGAGAATGAGCAGTTCTTC. Translating gives CASSSYGTSYENEQFF.

The V and J genes are TRBV19 and TRBJ2-3; 7 bases agree with TRBD2. The germline V gene encodes CDR1 LNHDA and CDR2 SQIVND (reference sequence). V shed 8 bases, J shed 4 bases, and the junction held 6 bases outside the gene matches. CDR3 length equals 13 residues. In nucleotides, the CDR3 is TGTGCCAGTGGGGGGGGGACTTCAGATACGCAGTATTTT. Its protein is CASGGGTSDTQYF.

The CDR3 DNA is TGCGCCAGCAGCTTTAATTCTTTGGGCAATGAGCAGTTCTTC. Residues: CASSFNSLGNEQFF. The chain carries TRBV5-1 and TRBJ2-1; no clear D. The CDR3 has 14 residues. V gave up 2 bases and J gave up 6 bases, with 12 bases separating them. CDR1 and CDR2 from the germline V gene are SGHRS and YFSETQ.

This sequence joins TRBV28 and TRBJ2-1; D remains unclear. Germline V CDR1 and CDR2: MDHEN, SYDVKM. Trimming left V 5 bases short and J 4 bases short, with 3 bases between. The CDR3 contains 11 residues. Written as DNA, the CDR3 is TGTGCCAGCAGTCTATACAATGAGCAGTTCTTC. Translation gives CASSLYNEQFF. Full variable domain (rest looked up from reference TRBV28 and TRBJ2-1): DVKVTQSSRYLVKRTGEKVFLECVQDMDHENMFWYRQDPGLGLRLIYFSYDVKMKEKGDIPEGYSVSREKKERFSLILESASTNQTSMYLCASSLYNEQFFGPGTRLTVL.

The rearrangement links TRBV5-5 to TRBJ2-7, with TRBD2 identical over 10 bases. CDR1 is SGHKS and CDR2 is YYEKEE in the germline V gene (reference sequence). The V gene end was trimmed by 4 bases and the J gene end by 2 bases; junction bases not matched to a gene: 9. This CDR3 region has 16 residues. The CDR3 here is CASSPESSGSTYEQYF. CDR3 in DNA: TGTGCCAGCAGCCCGGAGTCTAGCGGGAGCACCTACGAGCAGTACTTC.

About this clone itself: This likely reflects a read error, since a far larger clone is one base away. Other nucleotide sequences from this sample produce the same CDR3. The chain is built from TRBV10-3 and TRBJ2-1; D perhaps matches TRBD2 (5 bases). This CDR3 is 13 amino acids long. Trimming removed 6 bases at V and 5 bases at J, with 11 bases between. Germline V lookup: CDR1 ENHRY, CDR2 SYGVKD. The CDR3 spells CAIRTGTNNEQFF. CDR3 nucleotide sequence: TGTGCCATCAGGACGGGAACCAACAATGAGCAGTTCTTC.

In the case of this clone: No DNA is shown, since the ends of the CDR3 on it are uncertain; the CDR3 is the one TCRdb lists. This sequence joins TRBV21-1 and TRBJ2-1; the DNA was not used to check the table's D call, TRBD1. TRBV21-1 is a recognized pseudogene. The CDR3 is 15 amino acids long, termini counted. CDR3 sequence reads: CASSSVGQGADEQFF.

The rearrangement links TRBV10-3 to TRBJ2-2; D tentatively fits TRBD1 or TRBD2 (6 bases each). CDR3 length equals 15 residues. CDR1 is ENHRY and CDR2 is SYGVKD in the germline V gene. The V gene lost 3 bases and the J gene lost 6 bases, with 14 bases spanning the gap. CDR3: CAISDHKGGPGELFF. The CDR3 region has the DNA TGTGCCATCAGTGACCACAAGGGGGGCCCCGGGGAGCTGTTTTTT.

The rearrangement links TRBV28 to TRBJ1-2; D might be TRBD1 (5 bases). The V gene lost 3 bases and the J gene lost 6 bases, with 14 bases spanning the gap. The V gene's germline CDR1 is MDHEN and CDR2 SYDVKM. This CDR3 comprises 14 residues. CDR3 amino acids: CASSLDQGLNGYTF. For the CDR3, the DNA is TGTGCCAGCAGTTTGGATCAGGGTCTTAATGGCTACACCTTC.

V usage is TRBV5-1 and J usage is TRBJ2-5; 10 nucleotides match TRBD2. This CDR3 contains 16 residues. Per the germline V gene, CDR1 is SGHRS and CDR2 is YFSETQ. After removal of 4 bases from V and 2 bases from J, the junction contained 8 bases not matched to a gene. The CDR3 loop reads CASSENAAGGQETQYF. CDR3 bases: TGCGCCAGCAGCGAGAATGCAGCGGGAGGGCAAGAGACCCAGTACTTC.

The chain links TRBV7-9 to TRBJ1-5, with D hard to call. Germline-derived CDR1 and CDR2 are SEHNR and FQNEAQ (reference sequence). Trimming shortened V by 1 base and J by 6 bases, and 10 bases separated the two germline ends. CDR3 length equals 14 residues. The CDR3 DNA reads TGTGCCAGCAGCTTAGACGCCAATGCTCAGCCCCAGCATTTT. Amino acid sequence: CASSLDANAQPQHF.